A single sample is the source of the 7 T cell receptor beta chains below, sequenced in a study of control samples from healthy donors and cancer patients. Sequenced by immunoSEQ multiplex PCR; TCRdb stores in-frame clones only, minus some. The repertoire holds about 40,000 clones, with more than 70% as singletons. Input material: PBMCs. Source of these receptors: an older woman with lung cancer.

By proportion, this clone is medium-sized. CDR3 sequence (DNA): TGTGCCAGCAGTTCATTCGGGCCGAACTCTGGAAACACCATATATTTT. This translates into CASSSFGPNSGNTIYF. The chain is built from TRBV6-6 and TRBJ1-3, with unresolved D. CDR1 MNHNY and CDR2 SVGAGI come from the germline V gene (reference sequence). The germline V and J ends were trimmed by 4 bases and 0 bases, with 13 bases remaining between them. The CDR3 has 16 residues.

The rearrangement joins TRBV19 to TRBJ2-7; perhaps TRBD2 as D (6 bases). Germline V CDR1 and CDR2: LNHDA, SQIVND (reference sequence). The CDR3 has 12 amino acids. Trimming pared 8 bases from V and 3 bases from J, leaving 11 bases between. CDR3 in amino acids: CASSVGGYEQYF. CDR3 coding DNA: TGTGCCAGTTCCGTGGGAGGCTACGAGCAGTACTTC.

J is TRBJ2-7 and V is TRBV30; 12 positions match TRBD1. From germline, CDR1 is GTSNPN and CDR2 SVGIG (reference sequence). Unmatched junction bases numbered 12, after V lost 0 bases and J lost 12 bases. The CDR3 consists of 15 residues. The CDR3 DNA sequence: TGTGCCTGGAGTGTATCCGGGACAGGGGGCGCGTCTCCGTACTTC. Its protein is CAWSVSGTGGASPYF.

The rearrangement uses TRBV7-2 and TRBJ2-3, with 14 bases that match TRBD2. Germline trimming cut 5 bases from V and 6 bases from J; bases unmatched to any gene: 16. This CDR3 contains 19 residues. Germline V gene lookup returns CDR1 SGHTA and CDR2 FQGNSA. This chain's CDR3 is CASSPGTSGSTLYSDTQYF. The CDR3 bases are TGTGCCAGCAGCCCAGGGACTAGCGGGAGTACCCTCTACTCCGATACGCAGTATTTT.

V is TRBV19 and J is TRBJ2-1; perhaps TRBD2 as D (6 bases). The V end was cut by 0 bases, the J end by 2 bases, with 8 bases between. The CDR3 length is 15 residues. Germline lookup yields CDR1 LNHDA and CDR2 SQIVND (reference sequence). The chain's CDR3 is CASSIDGSTYNEQFF. Here the CDR3 DNA reads TGTGCCAGTAGTATAGACGGGAGTACCTACAATGAGCAGTTCTTC. Full variable domain (missing parts from reference TRBV19 and TRBJ2-1): DGGITQSPKYLFRKEGQNVTLSCEQNLNHDAMYWYRQDPGQGLRLIYYSQIVNDFQKGDIAEGYSVSREKKESFPLTVTSAQKNPTAFYLCASSIDGSTYNEQFFGPGTRLTVL.

This clone was seen once. This chain joins TRBV19 and TRBJ1-5; 9 bases are shared with TRBD1. The CDR3 is 14 amino acids. The trim removed 3 bases at V and 5 bases at J, leaving 2 bases unmatched. Germline V gene sequence: CDR1 LNHDA, CDR2 SQIVND (reference sequence). The CDR3 spells CASSMTGGHQPQHF. In DNA, the CDR3 is TGTGCCAGTAGTATGACAGGGGGACATCAGCCCCAGCATTTT. The whole variable domain, remainder taken from reference TRBV19 and TRBJ1-5, is DGGITQSPKYLFRKEGQNVTLSCEQNLNHDAMYWYRQDPGQGLRLIYYSQIVNDFQKGDIAEGYSVSREKKESFPLTVTSAQKNPTAFYLCASSMTGGHQPQHFGDGTRLSIL.

This chain links TRBV24-1 with TRBJ2-1; D not resolved. V lost 6 bases, J lost 5 bases, and 13 bases lay in between. Per the germline V gene, CDR1 is KGHDR and CDR2 is SFDVKD. The CDR3 length is 14 residues. This chain's CDR3 is CATSLSGINNEQFF. In nucleotides, the CDR3 is TGTGCCACCAGTCTTTCCGGCATAAACAATGAGCAGTTCTTC.